The next 32 T cell receptor beta chains were all read from a single sample in a study of post-analysis software for immune sequencing data. Libraries were made from TCR beta cDNA, and they carried unique molecular identifiers. TCRdb re-called the PCR reads through MiXCR, storing one row per CDR3 protein. The table shows about 800,000 distinct CDR3 sequences, with roughly 29% occurring only once. No antigen has been identified for these receptors. Study-wide findings and caveats: TRBV segments more frequent in patients than in controls numbered a few and included TRBV5-6, TRBV5-1 and TRBV20-1.

Source material: blood. Receptors originate from a girl aged 10 to 17 with multiple sclerosis.

The chain joins TRBV5-1 to TRBJ2-1; 9 bases agree with TRBD2. This CDR3 is 15 amino acids long. Germline CDR1 and CDR2: SGHRS and YFSETQ. Trimming cost V 0 bases and J 5 bases; bases outside gene matches: 3. For the CDR3, the DNA is TGCGCCAGCAGCTTGGGGCGGGGGGGCCACAATGAGCAGTTCTTC. This sequence encodes CASSLGRGGHNEQFF.

The chain links TRBV27 to TRBJ2-7, with 9 positions matching TRBD1. Looked up from germline, CDR1 is MNHEY and CDR2 is SMNVEV (reference sequence). The CDR3 has 14 residues. V lost 6 bases and J lost 3; bases outside the gene matches: 6. The CDR3, as DNA: TGTGCCAGCAGAAGGACAGGGGCTGTCTACGAGCAGTACTTC. Protein: CASRRTGAVYEQYF.

This clonotype was seen a few times. The chain joins TRBV20-1 to TRBJ2-3; tentative D call: TRBD1 (6 bases). V lost 6 bases, J lost 5 bases, and 24 bases lay in between. This CDR3 is 16 amino acids long. From germline, CDR1 is DFQATT and CDR2 SNEGSKA (reference sequence). The CDR3: CSALTQTGYSGDTQYF. CDR3 in DNA: TGCAGTGCCTTAACCCAAACAGGGTATTCTGGAGATACGCAGTATTTT.

This clonotype came up a few times. The chain couples TRBV20-1 to TRBJ1-6; D may be TRBD1 (5 bases). The CDR3 has 13 amino acids. Germline-derived CDR1 and CDR2 are DFQATT and SNEGSKA (reference sequence). V lost 3 bases, J lost 7 bases, and 10 bases lay in between. The CDR3 bases are TGCAGTGCTAGGACGACAGCGAATTCACCCCTCCACTTT. Its translation: CSARTTANSPLHF.

This clonotype was observed once. The CDR3 DNA sequence: TGCAGCGCTCAGGGGAGGGACGAGCAGTACTTC. Its translation is CSAQGRDEQYF. The genes are TRBV29-1 and TRBJ2-7, with D maybe TRBD2 (7 bases). With 7 bases removed from V and 5 bases from J, the gap between germline ends came to 12 bases. This CDR3 has 11 amino acids. Germline CDR1 and CDR2: SQVTM and ANQGSEA.

V is TRBV2 and J is TRBJ2-4, with D maybe TRBD1 (6 bases). The germline V gene encodes CDR1 SNHLY and CDR2 FYNNEI. V was cut by 2 bases and J by 6 bases, with 20 bases left in between. This CDR3 has 17 residues. The CDR3 here is CASSEQRPRGLRNIQYF. The CDR3 coding sequence is TGTGCCAGCAGTGAACAGAGACCCAGGGGTCTTCGAAACATTCAGTACTTC.

This chain connects TRBV4-3 to TRBJ2-1; 7 bases line up with TRBD1. Per germline, CDR1 LGHNA and CDR2 YSLEER. This CDR3 has 14 amino acids. With V trimmed by 0 bases and J by 9 bases, 5 bases remained unmatched. The CDR3 nucleotides read TGCGCCAGCAGCCAAGATCCAAGGGACAGTGAGCAGTTCTTC. Amino acids: CASSQDPRDSEQFF.

The chain carries TRBV25-1 and TRBJ2-5; TRBD1 matches 9 bases. The CDR3 loop spans 14 amino acids. Germline loops: CDR1 MGHDK, CDR2 SYGVNS. V shed 5 bases, J shed 7 bases, and the junction held 8 bases outside the gene matches. The CDR3 loop reads CASSHGTGMSTQYF. The CDR3 region has the DNA TGTGCCAGCAGTCATGGGACAGGGATGTCGACCCAGTACTTC.

A remark on this clonotype: This clone may be a read error of a much larger clone one base away. V and J are TRBV12-3 or TRBV12-4 and TRBJ1-1, with 8 positions matching TRBD1. V lost 5 bases and J lost 1; bases outside the gene matches: 18. This CDR3 is 19 amino acids long. The CDR3: CASSTYSTDREKRNTEAFF. CDR3 nucleotides: TGTGCCAGCAGTACCTATTCTACGGACAGGGAGAAAAGGAACACTGAAGCTTTCTTT.

The V call is TRBV20-1, the J call TRBJ2-1; D is unclear. Between the trimmed V and J ends, which lost 6 bases and 0 bases, there was a span of 15 bases. CDR3 size: 15 residues. Germline V gene data show CDR1 as DFQATT and CDR2 as SNEGSKA (reference sequence). CDR3 bases: TGCAGTGCCAGCTATTTGGTCAGCTCCTACAATGAGCAGTTCTTC. Its translation is CSASYLVSSYNEQFF.

This clonotype was found once. The V and J genes are TRBV5-1 and TRBJ2-5; either TRBD1 or TRBD2 may fit D (5 bases each). The CDR3 loop spans 15 amino acids. The ends were cut back, 0 bases at V and 11 bases at J, with 20 bases in the middle. Germline CDR1 and CDR2: SGHRS and YFSETQ. CDR3 nucleotides: TGCGCCAGCAGCTTGGTGGCCTCCGGGGCCAATGAGCAGTACTTC. Protein sequence: CASSLVASGANEQYF.

The genes are TRBV20-1 and TRBJ2-7, with TRBD2 as a possible D gene (6 bases). Trimming pared 3 bases from V and 1 base from J, leaving 13 bases between. Germline V lookup: CDR1 DFQATT, CDR2 SNEGSKA (reference sequence). CDR3 length equals 14 residues. CDR3 sequence reads: CSARGGAGSYEQYF. The DNA for the CDR3 is TGCAGTGCTAGGGGCGGGGCTGGGTCCTACGAGCAGTACTTC.

The chain recombines TRBV20-1 with TRBJ2-1, with 9 bases matching TRBD2. This CDR3 has 15 residues. CDR1 DFQATT and CDR2 SNEGSKA come from the germline V gene (reference sequence). Trimming cost V 3 bases and J 2 bases; bases outside gene matches: 5. CDR3 sequence: CSASTSGGTYNEQFF. In DNA form, the CDR3 reads TGCAGTGCTAGTACCAGCGGGGGGACCTACAATGAGCAGTTCTTC.

The chain carries TRBV20-1 and TRBJ1-4, with 7 bases matching TRBD1. This CDR3 is 11 amino acids long. Looked up from germline, CDR1 is DFQATT and CDR2 is SNEGSKA (reference sequence). The junction had 7 bases not matched to a gene; V was cut back by 6 bases and J by 12 bases. The CDR3 sequence is CSATTGRELFF. DNA for the CDR3: TGCAGTGCGACGACAGGGAGGGAACTGTTTTTT.

V gene TRBV4-1 combines with J gene TRBJ2-1; tentative D call: TRBD2 (6 bases). Deletions cut 5 bases from V and 5 bases from J, with 19 bases between. In germline, CDR1 is MGHRA, CDR2 YSYEKL. The CDR3 is made up of 16 amino acids. Here the CDR3 reads CASSGEASDGNNEQFF. The CDR3 region has the DNA TGCGCCAGCAGCGGGGAGGCGTCGGACGGAAACAATGAGCAGTTCTTC.

With respect to this clonotype: This clone may be a read error of a much larger clone one base away. V usage is TRBV29-1 and J usage is TRBJ2-3; D not certain. This CDR3 region has 15 residues. Germline assignment: CDR1 SQVTM and CDR2 ANQGSEA. With 4 bases removed from V and 1 base from J, the gap between germline ends came to 15 bases. In DNA form, the CDR3 reads TGCAGCGTTGGAACCCTGGCGGTCGGCACAGATACGCAGTATTTT. It translates to CSVGTLAVGTDTQYF.

V and J are TRBV11-3 and TRBJ2-1; the D is unclear. Trimming cost V 0 bases and J 10 bases, with 10 bases left between them. The CDR3 totals 13 residues. In germline, CDR1 is SGHNT, CDR2 YENEEA. DNA for the CDR3: TGTGCCAGCAGCTTAGATTTTATGGACGAGCAGTTCTTC. Translation: CASSLDFMDEQFF.

This chain uses TRBV11-2 with TRBJ2-1; 7 bases fit TRBD1. Per germline, CDR1 SGHAT and CDR2 FQNNGV. The CDR3 is made up of 15 amino acids. V was pared by 7 bases and J by 5 bases, with 11 bases of the junction left unmatched. This CDR3 is CASTPVQGKNNEQFF. The CDR3 bases are TGTGCCAGCACCCCGGTACAGGGGAAAAACAATGAGCAGTTCTTC.

V and J are TRBV6-1 and TRBJ2-6, with TRBD1 as a possible D gene (5 bases). In germline, CDR1 is MNHNS, CDR2 SASEGT. V was pared by 6 bases and J by 4 bases, with 13 bases between. This CDR3 is 15 amino acids long. The CDR3 nucleotides are TGTGCCAGCAGAGCCCCAGGGTCCGGGGCCAACGTCCTGACTTTC. It yields the protein CASRAPGSGANVLTF.

The CDR3 sequence: CASRARTGNYGYTF. The CDR3 nucleotides read TGCGCCAGCAGGGCGAGGACAGGCAACTATGGCTACACCTTC. This sequence joins TRBV5-1 and TRBJ1-2; 7 nucleotides line up with TRBD1. Germline CDR1 SGHRS, CDR2 YFSETQ. V lost 5 bases, J lost 2 bases, and 6 bases stayed unmatched. The CDR3 runs 14 residues. Together with reference TRBV5-1 and TRBJ1-2, the CDR3 gives the full variable domain: KAGVTQTPRYLIKTRGQQVTLSCSPISGHRSVSWYQQTPGQGLQFLFEYFSETQRNKGNFPGRFSGRQFSNSRSEMNVSTLELGDSALYLCASRARTGNYGYTFGSGTRLTVV.

This clonotype was counted only a few times. This chain uses TRBV11-2 with TRBJ2-1, with 14 bases lining up with TRBD2. The trim removed 5 bases at V and 1 base at J, leaving 13 bases unmatched. The length of the CDR3 is 20 residues. The V gene's germline CDR1 is SGHAT and CDR2 FQNNGV. DNA for the CDR3: TGTGCCAGCAGCCAGTTTCGGGGACTAGCGGGAGTTAGGTCCTACAATGAGCAGTTCTTC. It codes for CASSQFRGLAGVRSYNEQFF. Together with reference TRBV11-2 and TRBJ2-1, the CDR3 gives the full variable domain: EAGVAQSPRYKIIEKRQSVAFWCNPISGHATLYWYQQILGQGPKLLIQFQNNGVVDDSQLPKDRFSAERLKGVDSTLKIQPAKLEDSAVYLCASSQFRGLAGVRSYNEQFFGPGTRLTVL.

This clonotype showed up just a few times. V gene TRBV9 combines with J gene TRBJ1-6, with D tentatively TRBD1 (5 bases). Trimming shortened V by 0 bases and J by 10 bases, and 8 bases separated the two germline ends. Germline-derived CDR1 and CDR2 are SGDLS and YYNGEE. The CDR3 consists of 13 residues. CDR3: CASSVVGDSPLHF. The CDR3 nucleotides read TGTGCCAGCAGCGTAGTAGGGGACTCACCCCTCCACTTT.

V is TRBV4-1 and J is TRBJ2-1, with 7 bases fitting TRBD2. CDR3 length equals 20 residues. CDR1 MGHRA and CDR2 YSYEKL come from the germline V gene. The J segment lost 1 base and the V segment lost 3 bases, leaving 18 bases of the junction unmatched. The CDR3 DNA sequence: TGCGCCAGCAGCCAGCACGTCTCGCGGGAGCGAGCCCTGTCCTACAATGAGCAGTTCTTC. Protein: CASSQHVSRERALSYNEQFF.

V gene TRBV28 combines with J gene TRBJ1-6; no firm D call. The germline V gene has CDR1 MDHEN and CDR2 SYDVKM. The CDR3 is 12 amino acids. V was trimmed by 6 bases and J by 10 bases, leaving 10 bases between them. The CDR3 is CASRVITSPLHF. As DNA, the CDR3 is TGTGCCAGCAGGGTGATAACCTCACCCCTCCACTTT.

This clonotype has a handful of counts. The V gene is TRBV29-1, the J gene TRBJ1-2; 9 positions match TRBD1. Trimming took 6 bases from V and 2 from J; bases not matched to a gene: 7. CDR1 and CDR2 (germline): SQVTM, ANQGSEA. CDR3 length equals 14 residues. The CDR3 sequence is CSVTLGQGNYGYTF. DNA of the CDR3: TGCAGCGTCACCTTGGGACAGGGAAACTATGGCTACACCTTC.

The J gene is TRBJ2-3, the V gene TRBV7-2, with TRBD1 matching over 8 bases. The trim removed 1 base at V and 2 bases at J, leaving 5 bases unmatched. Germline assignment: CDR1 SGHTA and CDR2 FQGNSA. The CDR3 length is 16 residues. In nucleotides, the CDR3 is TGTGCCAGCAGCTTAGTCCGGACAGGGTTCACAGATACGCAGTATTTT. It yields the protein CASSLVRTGFTDTQYF.

The CDR3 sequence: CASSYERVTRDEQFF. The CDR3 DNA reads as TGTGCCAGCAGTTACGAACGGGTCACGAGGGATGAGCAGTTCTTC. The rearrangement uses TRBV6-5 and TRBJ2-1, with a weak D call TRBD2 (5 bases). CDR1 and CDR2 from the germline V gene are MNHEY and SVGAGI. Trimming cost V 2 bases and J 8 bases, with 16 bases left between them. This CDR3 comprises 15 residues.

The CDR3 here is CASSWGGTGELFF. The CDR3 DNA reads as TGTGCCAGCAGTTGGGGGGGTACCGGGGAGCTGTTTTTT. V usage is TRBV28 and J usage is TRBJ2-2, with TRBD2 matching 7 bases. V lost 4 bases and J lost 5; bases outside the gene matches: 1. Looked up from germline, CDR1 is MDHEN and CDR2 is SYDVKM. The CDR3 runs 13 residues.

This clonotype has more than one count but fewer than ten. CDR3 in DNA: TGTGCCAGCAGCTTGGTAACAGGCGAAGAGACCCAGTACTTC. Translating gives CASSLVTGEETQYF. V is TRBV5-5 and J is TRBJ2-5, with D possibly matching TRBD1 (5 bases). This CDR3 spans 14 amino acids. V was clipped by 0 bases and J by 3 bases, with 9 bases between them. Germline CDR1 and CDR2: SGHKS and YYEKEE (reference sequence).

The rearrangement links TRBV12-3 or TRBV12-4 to TRBJ2-1; possibly TRBD1 or TRBD2 for D (6 bases each). This CDR3 comprises 12 residues. The V gene lost 6 bases and the J gene lost 10 bases, with 13 bases spanning the gap. The CDR3 loop reads CASREGGPEQFF. The CDR3, as DNA: TGTGCCAGCAGAGAGGGGGGCCCGGAGCAGTTCTTC.

This clonotype was detected a few times. The junction departs from germline at one end; a sequencing error may be responsible. This rearrangement joins TRBV20-1 to TRBJ2-6, with D perhaps given as TRBD1 or TRBD2 (6 bases each). The CDR3 is made up of 16 amino acids. Germline V gene sequence: CDR1 DFQATT, CDR2 SNEGSKA (reference sequence). The CDR3 here is CSASGRRASGANALTF. CDR3 DNA: TGCAGTGCTAGTGGTAGGAGGGCTTCGGGGGCCAACGCCCTGACTTTC.

The chain carries TRBV20-1 and TRBJ2-6, with D uncertain. This CDR3 region has 14 residues. V was clipped by 1 base and J by 2 bases, with 6 bases between them. Per germline, CDR1 DFQATT and CDR2 SNEGSKA (reference sequence). For the CDR3, the DNA is TGCAGTGCTAGAGCCCGGGCTGGGGCCAACGTCCTGACTTTC. Its protein is CSARARAGANVLTF.